The present T cell receptor beta chain was sequenced within a study of T cell responses to AZD1222 COVID-19 vaccine. The method was immunoSEQ multiplex PCR; TCRdb's version includes in-frame clones alone and lacks a portion of them. This sample carries tens of thousands of clones, around three quarters of them seen once, and the ten largest clones take about 3.8%. Study-wide results and caveats: Reports indicate that nearly half of spike-specific TCRs are directed at unmutated variant regions. Across spike, vaccine-associated CD4 TCRs were found, dominant at 160-218 and 743-854.

This clone was seen a single time. Its antigen is unknown. The CDR3 runs to 14 residues. From germline, CDR1 is SGHTA and CDR2 FQGNSA. Between the trimmed V and J ends, which lost 1 base and 4 bases, there was a span of 8 bases. The source of this sequence is an adult in good health. The sample in question was peripheral blood, obtained on day 0 of AZD1222 vaccination. The rearrangement uses TRBV7-2 and TRBJ2-1, with no clear D. The CDR3, as DNA: TGTGCCAGCAGCTTAGGGGTAGAATACAATGAGCAGTTCTTC. Protein: CASSLGVEYNEQFF.